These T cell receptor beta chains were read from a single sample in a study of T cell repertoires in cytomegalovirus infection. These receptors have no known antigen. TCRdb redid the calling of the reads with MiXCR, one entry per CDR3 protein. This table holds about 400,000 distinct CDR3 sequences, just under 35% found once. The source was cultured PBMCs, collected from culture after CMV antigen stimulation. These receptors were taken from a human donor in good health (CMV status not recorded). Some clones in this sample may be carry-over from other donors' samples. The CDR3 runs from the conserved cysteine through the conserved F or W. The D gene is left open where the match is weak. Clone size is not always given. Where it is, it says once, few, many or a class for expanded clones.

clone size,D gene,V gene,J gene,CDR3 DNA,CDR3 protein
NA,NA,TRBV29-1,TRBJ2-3,TGCAGCGGATGCGTAACTTCGTCTAGCACAGATACGCAGTATTTT,CSGCVTSSSTDTQYF
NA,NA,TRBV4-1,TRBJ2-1,TGCGCCAGCAGCCAAGAGCCCCTAGGCTCCTACAATGAGCAGTTCTTC,CASSQEPLGSYNEQFF
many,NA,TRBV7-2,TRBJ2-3,TGTGCCAGCAGTCCGACTCGGATCCGGGGAGATACGCAGTATTTT,CASSPTRIRGDTQYF
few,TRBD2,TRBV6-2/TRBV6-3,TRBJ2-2,TGTGCCAGCACCGAAGCGGGAGTAGTGGCCGGGGAGCTGTTTTTT,CASTEAGVVAGELFF
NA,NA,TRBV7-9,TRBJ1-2,TGTGCCAGCAGCTTAGTACAGGGAAAATCCTATGGCTACACCTTC,CASSLVQGKSYGYTF
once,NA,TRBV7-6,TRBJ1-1,TGTGCCAGCAGCTTATATGGGGTGGGGAACACTGAAGCTTTCTTT,CASSLYGVGNTEAFF
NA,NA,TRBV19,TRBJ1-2,TGTGCCACCCTATCACCTAGGGCCAAGAGGGTGGTTGACTATGGCTACACCTTC,CATLSPRAKRVVDYGYTF
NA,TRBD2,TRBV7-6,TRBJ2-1,TGTGCCAGCAGCCTCGTCGGTGGCCTAGCGGGAGATCGGGAGCAGTTCTTC,CASSLVGGLAGDREQFF
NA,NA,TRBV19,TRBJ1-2,TGTGCCAGTAGTCCCGGCAGGGTTCTGTCCGGCTACACCTTC,CASSPGRVLSGYTF
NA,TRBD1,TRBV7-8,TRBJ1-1,TGTGCCAGCAGCTTAACACAGGGGGCGACTGAAGCTTTCTTT,CASSLTQGATEAFF
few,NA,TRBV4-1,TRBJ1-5,TGCGCCAGCAGCCAAGACGAAGGGAGCAATCAGCCCCAGCATTTT,CASSQDEGSNQPQHF
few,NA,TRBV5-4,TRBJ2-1,TGTGCCAGCAGCCAGGGCCAGTACAATGAGCAGTTCTTC,CASSQGQYNEQFF
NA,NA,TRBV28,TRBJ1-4,TGTGCCAGCAGTTTAGGCAGAATTGAAAAACTGTTTTTT,CASSLGRIEKLFF
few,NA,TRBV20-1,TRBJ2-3,TGCAGTGCCCCAAGGGGGGCGAGACCCACAGATACGCAGTATTTT,CSAPRGARPTDTQYF
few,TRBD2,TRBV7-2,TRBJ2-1,TGTGCCAGCAGCTTAGCCAGACTAGCGGGAGATCTAAATGAGCAGTTCTTC,CASSLARLAGDLNEQFF
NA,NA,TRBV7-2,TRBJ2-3,TGTGCCAGCAGCTTATTACTAGCTAGCACAGATACGCAGTATTTT,CASSLLLASTDTQYF
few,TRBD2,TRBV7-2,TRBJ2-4,TGTGCCAGCAGCTTAGGGGGGACTAACCGGCGGGACATTCAGTACTTC,CASSLGGTNRRDIQYF
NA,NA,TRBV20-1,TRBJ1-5,TGCAGTGCTAGAGATACGGGGGCGGGAGACCAGCCCCAGCATTTT,CSARDTGAGDQPQHF
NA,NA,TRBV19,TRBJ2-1,TGTGCCAGCACCCGGGGAGCCGGCTCCTACAATGAGCAGTTCTTC,CASTRGAGSYNEQFF
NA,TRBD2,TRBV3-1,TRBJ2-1,TGTGCCAGCACCGGGACTAGCGGCTACAATGAGCAGTTCTTC,CASTGTSGYNEQFF
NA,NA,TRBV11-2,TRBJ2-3,TGTGCCAGCAGCTCCGCCCGTAGGGATACGCAGTATTTT,CASSSARRDTQYF
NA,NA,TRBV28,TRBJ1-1,TGTGCCAGCAGTGCCACCACGAACACTGAAGCTTTCTTT,CASSATTNTEAFF
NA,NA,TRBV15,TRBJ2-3,TGTGCCACCAGCAGAGAAGAGGATACGCAGTATTTT,CATSREEDTQYF
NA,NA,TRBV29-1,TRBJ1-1,TGCAGCGTTTCAGGACCAAACACTGAAGCTTTCTTT,CSVSGPNTEAFF
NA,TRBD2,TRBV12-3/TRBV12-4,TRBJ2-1,TGTGCCAGCACATACGTTTTGTGGGGGGGAGGGTTCTACAATGAGCAGTTCTTC,CASTYVLWGGGFYNEQFF
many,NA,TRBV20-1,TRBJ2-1,TGCAGTGCTAGTAGTTCGGGGGCGGACTCTTTCAATGAGCAGTTCTTC,CSASSSGADSFNEQFF
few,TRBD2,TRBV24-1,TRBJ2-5,TGTGCCACGGCGGCTAGCGGGAACCAAGAGACCCAGTACTTC,CATAASGNQETQYF
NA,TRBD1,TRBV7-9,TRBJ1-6,TGTGCCAGCAGCTTAGGACAGGGGGAAGCACCCCTCCACTTT,CASSLGQGEAPLHF
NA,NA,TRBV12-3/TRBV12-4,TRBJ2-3,TGTGCCAGCAGTTACTCGCCCGGGGATACGCAGTATTTT,CASSYSPGDTQYF
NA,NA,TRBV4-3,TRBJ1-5,TGCGCCAGCAGCCAAGACCCGGTTGGGGTATCGGGTAAGCCCCAGCATTTT,CASSQDPVGVSGKPQHF
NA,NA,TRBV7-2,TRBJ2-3,TGTGCCAGCAGCTTAGTGGGCCTAGATACGCAGTATTTT,CASSLVGLDTQYF
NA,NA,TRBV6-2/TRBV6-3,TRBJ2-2,TGTGCCAGCAGTTTTCGTTACGGGGGAGCGGGCACCGGGGAGCTGTTTTTT,CASSFRYGGAGTGELFF
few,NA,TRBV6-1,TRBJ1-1,TGTGCCAGCAGTGTTGGGGTGGTCACTGAAGCTTTCTTT,CASSVGVVTEAFF
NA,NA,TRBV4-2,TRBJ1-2,TGTGCCAGCAGCCAAGACCTTGGCTATGGCTACACCTTC,CASSQDLGYGYTF
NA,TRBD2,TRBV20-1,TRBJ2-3,TGCAGTGCTGATCAACTAGCGGACCGCACAGATACGCAGTATTTT,CSADQLADRTDTQYF
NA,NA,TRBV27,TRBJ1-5,TGTGCCAGCAGTCCCCTCGGCAGGGCACGAAATAGCAATCAGCCCCAGCATTTT,CASSPLGRARNSNQPQHF
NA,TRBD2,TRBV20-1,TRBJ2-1,TGCAGTGCTAGAGCTAGCGGCAGAGACAATGAGCAGTTCTTC,CSARASGRDNEQFF